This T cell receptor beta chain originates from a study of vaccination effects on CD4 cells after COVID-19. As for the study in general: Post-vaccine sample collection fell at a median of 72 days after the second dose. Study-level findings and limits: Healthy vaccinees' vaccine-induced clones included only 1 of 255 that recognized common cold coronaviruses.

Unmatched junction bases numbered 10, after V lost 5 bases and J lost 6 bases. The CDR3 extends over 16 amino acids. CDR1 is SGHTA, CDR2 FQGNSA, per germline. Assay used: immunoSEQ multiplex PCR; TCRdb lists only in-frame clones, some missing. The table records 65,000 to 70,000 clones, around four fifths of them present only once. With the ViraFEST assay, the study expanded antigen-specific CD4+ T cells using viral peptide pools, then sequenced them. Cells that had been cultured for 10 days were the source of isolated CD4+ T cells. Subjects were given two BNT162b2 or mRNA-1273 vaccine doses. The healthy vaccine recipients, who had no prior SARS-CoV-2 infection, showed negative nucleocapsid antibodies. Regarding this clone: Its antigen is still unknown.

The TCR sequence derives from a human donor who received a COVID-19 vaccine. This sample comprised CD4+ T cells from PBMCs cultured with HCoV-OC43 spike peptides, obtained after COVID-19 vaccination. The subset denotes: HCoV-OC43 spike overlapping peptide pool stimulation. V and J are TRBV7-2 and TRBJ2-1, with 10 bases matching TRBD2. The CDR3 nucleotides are TGTGCCAGCAGCCCCCCCCCAGCGGGGGGGTTCAATGAGCAGTTCTTC. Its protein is CASSPPPAGGFNEQFF.